This T cell receptor (beta chain) was recovered during a study of blood T cells in healthy people across ages. PBMCs, at least 6.5 million per sample, were isolated. Study results and caveats: Aged donors had fewer naive CD4+ cells and lower diversity than long-lived donors.

Together with a sample-barcoded 5' primer, a J-beta primer mix was included in a second PCR lasting about 7 to 12 cycles. TCRdb used MiXCR to reprocess the 5' RACE reads, holding one entry per CDR3 protein. This sample has about 1.4 million distinct CDR3 sequences; around 55% occur once, and the top ten carry over 5.5%. The ends were cut back, 4 bases at V and 4 bases at J, with 4 bases in the middle. The CDR3 extends over 12 amino acids. This clonotype has a count of ten or more. Antigen: not known. The V gene is TRBV12-3 or TRBV12-4, the J gene TRBJ2-2; D unclear. Sequencing input: blood. This receptor was taken from a man younger than 35 in good health. CDR3 region: CASSSGTGELFF. The DNA of the CDR3 is TGTGCCAGCAGTTCGGGCACCGGGGAGCTGTTTTTT.